This T cell receptor (beta chain) appears in the sequencing data of a study of identical twins. General study results and limits: The conclusions drew on cross-sectional statistical analysis instead of tracking the same donors. Within cord blood, abundant beta clonotypes carried fewer insertions, but memory repertoires showed no such trend. The study found that models underestimated out-of-frame TCR alpha sharing in monozygotic twins.

This clonotype has just a few counts. Antigen: not known. Germline CDR1 and CDR2: SEHNR and FQNEAQ (reference sequence). The CDR3 runs 16 residues. Trimming removed 2 bases from V and 2 bases from J; junction bases left unmatched: 3. TCRdb used MiXCR to reprocess the 5' RACE reads, holding one entry per CDR3 protein. The sample shows around 530,000 distinct CDR3 sequences, around 15% of them seen only once. The same data also went into a second study, on yellow fever vaccine responses in identical twins. From that second work: Convergence reportedly seemed to mark part of the twins' vaccine T cell response, with personalization marking the rest.

The sequence came from a young woman in good health. Sequencing used CD4+ T cells sorted from blood. V is TRBV7-9 and J is TRBJ2-1, with TRBD2 matching 10 bases. In DNA form, the CDR3 reads TGTGCCAGCAGCTTAAGCGGGAGGGGAGCCTACAATGAGCAGTTCTTC. Protein sequence: CASSLSGRGAYNEQFF.